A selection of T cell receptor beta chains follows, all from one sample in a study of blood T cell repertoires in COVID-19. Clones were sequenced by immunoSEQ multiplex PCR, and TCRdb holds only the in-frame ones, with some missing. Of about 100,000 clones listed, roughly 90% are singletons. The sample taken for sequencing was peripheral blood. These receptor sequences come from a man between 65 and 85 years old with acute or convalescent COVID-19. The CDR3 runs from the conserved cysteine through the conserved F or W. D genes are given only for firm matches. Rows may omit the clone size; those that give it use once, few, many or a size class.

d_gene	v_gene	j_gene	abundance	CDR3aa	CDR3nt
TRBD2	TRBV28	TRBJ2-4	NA	CASSSLLAGVGNIQYF	TGTGCCAGCAGTTCCCTTCTAGCGGGAGTTGGGAACATTCAGTACTTC
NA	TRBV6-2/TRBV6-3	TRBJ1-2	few	CASSPGKNYGYTF	TGTGCCAGCAGTCCCGGGAAGAACTATGGCTACACCTTC
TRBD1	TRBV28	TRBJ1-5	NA	CASSVSGQGNQPQHF	TGTGCCAGCAGTGTGTCGGGACAGGGCAATCAGCCCCAGCATTTT
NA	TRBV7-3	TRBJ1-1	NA	CASSLGRMNTEAFF	TGTGCCAGCAGCTTAGGGCGAATGAACACTGAAGCTTTCTTT
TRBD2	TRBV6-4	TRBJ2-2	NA	CASSDRYLAGNTGELFF	TGTGCCAGCAGTGACCGGTATCTAGCGGGTAACACCGGGGAGCTGTTTTTT
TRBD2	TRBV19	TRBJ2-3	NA	CASSTSSGTRADTQYF	TGTGCCAGTAGTACATCTAGCGGGACCAGGGCAGATACGCAGTATTTT
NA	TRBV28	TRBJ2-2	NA	CAVQGANTGELFF	TGTGCCGTTCAGGGTGCCAACACCGGGGAGCTGTTTTTT
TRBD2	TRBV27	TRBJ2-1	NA	CASRSITSGSSYNEQFF	TGTGCCAGCAGGAGCATTACTAGCGGGAGCTCCTACAATGAGCAGTTCTTC
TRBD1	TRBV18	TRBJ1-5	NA	CASSVLGQGSDQPQHF	TGTGCCAGCTCAGTTCTGGGACAGGGGTCTGATCAGCCCCAGCATTTT
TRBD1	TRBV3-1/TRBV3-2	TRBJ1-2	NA	CASSQETGKIHGYTF	TGTGCCAGCAGCCAGGAGACAGGGAAGATTCATGGCTACACCTTC
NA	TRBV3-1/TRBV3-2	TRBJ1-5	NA	CASSPGSSHNQPQHF	TGTGCCAGCAGCCCGGGGAGCTCTCACAATCAGCCCCAGCATTTT
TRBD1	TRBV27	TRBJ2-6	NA	CASRTGIAGANVLTF	TGTGCCTCACGGACAGGGATAGCTGGGGCCAACGTCCTGACTTTC
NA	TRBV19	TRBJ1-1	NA	CASTRNTEAFF	TGTGCCAGTACTCGGAACACTGAAGCTTTCTTT
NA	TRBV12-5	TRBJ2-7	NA	CASGLVGLRGAAYEQYF	TGTGCTAGTGGTTTGGTAGGGCTCCGGGGGGCCGCCTACGAGCAGTACTTC
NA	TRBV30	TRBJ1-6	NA	CAWKRDYNSPLHF	TGTGCCTGGAAGAGGGACTATAATTCACCCCTCCACTTT
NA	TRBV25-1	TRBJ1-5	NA	CASSPIGANQPQHF	TGTGCCAGCAGTCCCATTGGAGCAAATCAGCCCCAGCATTTT
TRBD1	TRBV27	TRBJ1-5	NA	CASRPRQGAFQPQHF	TGTGCCAGCAGACCGCGACAGGGGGCTTTTCAGCCCCAGCATTTT
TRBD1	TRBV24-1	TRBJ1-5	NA	CATSDSGTGSNQPQHF	TGTGCCACCAGTGATTCCGGGACAGGTAGCAATCAGCCCCAGCATTTT
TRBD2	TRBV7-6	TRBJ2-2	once	CASSFRGTSSPGELFF	TGTGCCAGCAGCTTTAGGGGGACTAGCTCTCCCGGGGAGCTGTTTTTT
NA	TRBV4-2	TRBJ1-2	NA	CASTGRGGGSGYTF	TGTGCCAGCACAGGGAGGGGAGGGGGAAGTGGCTACACCTTC
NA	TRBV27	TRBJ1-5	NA	CASSLWGDNQPQHF	TGTGCCAGCAGTCTTTGGGGGGACAATCAGCCCCAGCATTTT
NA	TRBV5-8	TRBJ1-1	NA	CASSDRQRLNTEAFF	TGTGCCAGCAGCGACAGACAGCGATTGAACACTGAAGCTTTCTTT
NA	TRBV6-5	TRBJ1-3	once	CASSPRRSGNTIYF	TGTGCCAGCAGCCCGCGCAGGTCTGGAAACACCATATATTTT
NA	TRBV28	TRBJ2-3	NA	CASRSIPAGKSHTQYF	TGTGCCAGCCGTTCGATCCCTGCGGGCAAGTCGCATACGCAGTATTTT
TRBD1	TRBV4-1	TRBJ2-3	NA	CASTKGQGGFQDTQYF	TGCGCCAGCACGAAGGGACAGGGGGGTTTCCAAGATACGCAGTATTTT
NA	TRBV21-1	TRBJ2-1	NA	CAPWGDREGLQFF	TGTGCCCCCTGGGGGGACAGGGAAGGGTTGCAGTTCTTC
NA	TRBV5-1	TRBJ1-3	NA	CASSSHDPRTNTIYF	TGCGCCAGCAGCTCCCATGACCCGAGGACTAACACCATATATTTT
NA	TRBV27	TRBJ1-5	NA	CASKKKTDNNQPQHF	TGTGCCAGCAAAAAGAAGACAGATAACAATCAGCCCCAGCATTTT
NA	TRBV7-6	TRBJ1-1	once	CASSLGGITGLNTEAFF	TGTGCCAGCAGCTTAGGGGGAATCACAGGATTGAACACTGAAGCTTTCTTT
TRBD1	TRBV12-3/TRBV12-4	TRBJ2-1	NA	CASVGQVKSRQFF	TGTGCCAGCGTAGGACAGGTAAAAAGTCGGCAGTTCTTC
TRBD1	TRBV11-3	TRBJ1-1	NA	CASSLDSGQGAPEAFF	TGTGCCAGCAGCTTAGATTCGGGACAGGGGGCCCCTGAAGCTTTCTTT
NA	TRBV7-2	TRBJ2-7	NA	CASSPRAGAAYEQYF	TGTGCCAGCAGCCCTCGGGCGGGGGCGGCCTACGAGCAGTACTTC
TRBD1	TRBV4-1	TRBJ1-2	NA	CASSWGDRVNYGYTF	TGCGCCAGCAGCTGGGGGGACAGGGTTAACTATGGCTACACCTTC
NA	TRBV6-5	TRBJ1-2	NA	CASSYGQLADYGYTF	TGTGCCAGCAGTTACGGACAGTTGGCAGACTATGGCTACACCTTC
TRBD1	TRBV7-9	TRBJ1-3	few	CASSLTGTANRNTIYF	TGTGCCAGCAGCTTAACCGGGACAGCTAACCGAAACACCATATATTTT
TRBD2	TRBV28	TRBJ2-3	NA	CASSLRTRVDTQYF	TGTGCCAGCAGCCTAAGGACTAGAGTGGATACGCAGTATTTT
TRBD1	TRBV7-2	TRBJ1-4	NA	CASSLGGTGPLGEKLFF	TGTGCCAGCAGCTTAGGGGGGACAGGGCCACTCGGTGAAAAACTGTTTTTT
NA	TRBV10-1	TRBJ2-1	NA	CASSDLLGVYNEQFF	TGCGCCAGCAGTGACCTTCTCGGGGTCTACAATGAGCAGTTCTTC
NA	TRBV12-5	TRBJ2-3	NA	CASGLSPGTDTQYF	TGTGCTAGTGGTTTGTCTCCCGGTACAGATACGCAGTATTTT
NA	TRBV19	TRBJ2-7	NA	CATTGSRGEQYF	TGTGCCACGACAGGCTCTCGGGGCGAGCAGTACTTC
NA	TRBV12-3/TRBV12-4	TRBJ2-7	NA	CASSLTENYEQYF	TGTGCCAGCAGCCTAACAGAGAACTACGAGCAGTACTTC
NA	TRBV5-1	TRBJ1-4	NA	CASGRGGGREKLFF	TGCGCCAGCGGACGCGGAGGAGGAAGGGAAAAACTGTTTTTT
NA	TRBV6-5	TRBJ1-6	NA	CASSYSMQGNSPLHF	TGTGCCAGCAGTTACTCGATGCAGGGAAATTCACCCCTCCACTTT
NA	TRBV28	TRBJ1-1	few	CASSPDSLPEAFF	TGTGCCAGCAGCCCTGACAGCTTGCCCGAAGCTTTCTTT
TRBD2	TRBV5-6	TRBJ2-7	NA	CASSAGTSSYEQYF	TGTGCCAGCAGCGCCGGGACTAGCTCCTACGAGCAGTACTTC
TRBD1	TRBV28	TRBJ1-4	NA	CASGRGTGNEKLFF	TGTGCCAGTGGGAGGGGGACAGGGAATGAAAAACTGTTTTTT
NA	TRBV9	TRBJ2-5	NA	CASSVGVGVETQYF	TGTGCCAGCAGCGTAGGGGTCGGAGTAGAGACCCAGTACTTC
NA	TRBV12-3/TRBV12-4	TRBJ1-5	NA	CASSFRGGQPQHF	TGTGCCAGCAGTTTTCGGGGAGGTCAGCCCCAGCATTTT
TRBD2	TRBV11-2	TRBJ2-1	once	CASSSRYAGGRDEQFF	TGTGCCAGCAGCTCCCGTTATGCGGGAGGGCGTGATGAGCAGTTCTTC
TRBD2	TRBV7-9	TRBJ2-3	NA	CASSLLAGGRTDTQYF	TGTGCCAGCAGCTTACTAGCGGGGGGGCGCACAGATACGCAGTATTTT
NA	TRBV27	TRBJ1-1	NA	CASRAGQRYLNTEAFF	TGTGCCAGCCGGGCCGGACAGCGATATTTGAACACTGAAGCTTTCTTT
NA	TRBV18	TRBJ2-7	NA	CASSPLAGYEQYF	TGTGCCAGCTCACCACTGGCGGGCTACGAGCAGTACTTC
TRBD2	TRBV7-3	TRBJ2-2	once	CASSSGRNTGELFF	TGTGCCAGCAGTAGCGGGAGGAACACCGGGGAGCTGTTTTTT
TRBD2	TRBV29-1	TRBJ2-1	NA	CSVEFGRAYNEQFF	TGCAGCGTTGAGTTCGGGAGGGCCTACAATGAGCAGTTCTTC
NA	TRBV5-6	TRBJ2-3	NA	CASSLGTSDTQYF	TGTGCCAGCAGCTTGGGGACTTCAGATACGCAGTATTTT